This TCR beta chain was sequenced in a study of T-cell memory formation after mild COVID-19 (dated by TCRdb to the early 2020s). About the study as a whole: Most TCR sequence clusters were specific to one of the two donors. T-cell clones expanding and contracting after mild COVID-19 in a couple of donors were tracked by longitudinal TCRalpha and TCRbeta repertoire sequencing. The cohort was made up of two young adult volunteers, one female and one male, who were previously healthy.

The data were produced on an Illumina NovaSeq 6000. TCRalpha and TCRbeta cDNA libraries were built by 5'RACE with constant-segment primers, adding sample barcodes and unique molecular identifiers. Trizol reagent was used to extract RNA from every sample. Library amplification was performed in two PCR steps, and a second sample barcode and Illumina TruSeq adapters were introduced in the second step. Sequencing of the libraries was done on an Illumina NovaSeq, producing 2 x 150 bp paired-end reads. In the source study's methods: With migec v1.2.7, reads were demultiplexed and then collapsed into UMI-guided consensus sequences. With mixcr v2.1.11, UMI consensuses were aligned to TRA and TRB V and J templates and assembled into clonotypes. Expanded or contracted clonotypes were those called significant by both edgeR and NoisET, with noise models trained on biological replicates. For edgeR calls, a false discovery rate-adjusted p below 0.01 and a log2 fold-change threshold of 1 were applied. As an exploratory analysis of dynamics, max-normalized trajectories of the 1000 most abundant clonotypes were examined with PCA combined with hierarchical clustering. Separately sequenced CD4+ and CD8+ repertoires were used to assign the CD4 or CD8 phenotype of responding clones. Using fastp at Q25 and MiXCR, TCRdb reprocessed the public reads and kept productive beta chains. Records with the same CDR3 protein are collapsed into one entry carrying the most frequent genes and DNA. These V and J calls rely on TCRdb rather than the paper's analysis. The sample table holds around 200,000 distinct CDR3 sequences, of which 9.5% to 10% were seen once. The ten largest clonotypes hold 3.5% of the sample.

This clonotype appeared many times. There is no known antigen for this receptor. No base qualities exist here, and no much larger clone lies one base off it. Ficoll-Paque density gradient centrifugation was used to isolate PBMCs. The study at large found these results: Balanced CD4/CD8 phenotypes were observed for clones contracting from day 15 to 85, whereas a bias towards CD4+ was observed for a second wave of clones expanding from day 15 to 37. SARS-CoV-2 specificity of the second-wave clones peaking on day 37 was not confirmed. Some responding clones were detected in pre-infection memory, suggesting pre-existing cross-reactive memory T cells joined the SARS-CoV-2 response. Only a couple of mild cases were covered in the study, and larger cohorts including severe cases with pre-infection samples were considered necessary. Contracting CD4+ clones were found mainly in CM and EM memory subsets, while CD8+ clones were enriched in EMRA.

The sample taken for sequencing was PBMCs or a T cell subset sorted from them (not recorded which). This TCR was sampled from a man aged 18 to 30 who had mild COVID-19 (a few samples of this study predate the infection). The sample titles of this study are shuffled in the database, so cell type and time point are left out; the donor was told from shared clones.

CDR3 loop: CASSLRDLNYGYTF. The bases are TGTGCCAGCAGCCTACGGGACCTTAACTATGGCTACACCTTC. The chain joins TRBV7-2 to TRBJ1-2; 5 matching bases give a weak D call of TRBD1. CDR1 and CDR2 are read off the germline V gene as SGHTA and FQGNSA. The CDR3 starts with the cysteine, ends with the phenylalanine, and has 14 residues. Here the CDR3 DNA is all that survives: 42 bases in frame from base 1. V is shortened by 5 bases, J by 1 base, and the region joining them spans 11 bases. The entire variable domain, with the stretches around the CDR3 drawn from the reference TRBV7-2 and TRBJ1-2 proteins, is GAGVSQSPSNKVTEKGKDVELRCDPISGHTALYWYRQSLGQGLEFLIYFQGNSAPDKSGLPSDRFSAERTGGSVSTLTIQRTQQEDSAVYLCASSLRDLNYGYTFGSGTRLTVV.